A single sample is the source of the 25 T cell receptor beta chains below, sequenced in a study of cytomegalovirus exposure and HLA in healthy donors. Use of 60 Vbeta and 13 Jbeta primers characterized the PCR. Some clones are missing from TCRdb's copy, which holds only in-frame ones; the method was immunoSEQ multiplex PCR. The sample carries roughly 180,000 clones, around 80% recorded once. The specimen was PBMCs. These TCRs come from a man between 18 and 35 years old in good health and CMV-seronegative.

This clone has only a few counts. The gene calls are TRBV11-3 and TRBJ2-1; D may be TRBD2 (6 bases). The CDR3 consists of 17 residues. Trimming left V 2 bases short and J 4 bases short, with 18 bases between. Looked up from germline, CDR1 is SGHNT and CDR2 is YENEEA. CDR3 coding DNA: TGTGCCAGCAGCTTATCCTCTTTCGGAGGGAATTACAATGAGCAGTTCTTC. Its translation: CASSLSSFGGNYNEQFF.

The chain uses TRBV6-4 and TRBJ1-5; the D gene is possibly TRBD1 (6 bases). CDR1 MRHNA and CDR2 SNTAGT come from the germline V gene. The length of the CDR3 is 14 residues. The V end was cut by 3 bases, the J end by 6 bases, with 12 bases between. The CDR3 is CASSDPGVGQPQHF. DNA of the CDR3: TGTGCCAGCAGTGATCCAGGGGTCGGTCAGCCCCAGCATTTT.

The chain links TRBV6-1 to TRBJ2-5; D might be TRBD2 (5 bases). The CDR3 has 14 amino acids. Deletions cut 4 bases from V and 7 bases from J, with 16 bases between. Germline V CDR1 and CDR2: MNHNS, SASEGT. The CDR3 bases are TGTGCCAGCAGTGTACCGGGGTCCGACGGGACCCAGTACTTC. Amino acid sequence: CASSVPGSDGTQYF.

The rearrangement links TRBV6-1 to TRBJ1-1; 7 bases agree with TRBD1. This CDR3 has 14 residues. Trimming cost V 6 bases and J 1 base; bases outside gene matches: 5. Looked up from germline, CDR1 is MNHNS and CDR2 is SASEGT. In DNA form, the CDR3 reads TGTGCCAGCAGATTGACAGGGAGGAACACTGAAGCTTTCTTT. Protein sequence: CASRLTGRNTEAFF.

This chain links TRBV9 with TRBJ2-3; 9 bases match TRBD1. The CDR3 extends over 14 amino acids. Germline CDR1 reads SGDLS; CDR2 reads YYNGEE. Unmatched junction bases numbered 6, after V lost 4 bases and J lost 6 bases. The chain's CDR3 is CASSPQGAGDTQYF. CDR3 sequence (DNA): TGTGCCAGCAGCCCACAGGGGGCTGGGGATACGCAGTATTTT.

This sequence joins TRBV6-4 and TRBJ2-2; 10 nucleotides agree with TRBD2. CDR1 is MRHNA, CDR2 SNTAGT, per germline. The J segment lost 5 bases and the V segment lost 3 bases, leaving 3 bases of the junction unmatched. The CDR3 is 15 residues long. The CDR3 sequence: CASSELAGDTGELFF. In DNA form, the CDR3 reads TGTGCCAGCAGTGAGCTAGCGGGGGATACCGGGGAGCTGTTTTTT.

The chain combines TRBV7-9 with TRBJ1-2; TRBD1 matches 10 bases. With V trimmed by 5 bases and J by 3 bases, 3 bases remained unmatched. The CDR3 runs to 14 residues. Germline CDR1 and CDR2: SEHNR and FQNEAQ (reference sequence). As DNA, the CDR3 is TGTGCCAGCAGCACCGGGACAGGGGACTATGGCTACACCTTC. Protein sequence: CASSTGTGDYGYTF.

The rearrangement links TRBV30 to TRBJ1-5; no clear D gene. CDR1 is GTSNPN, CDR2 SVGIG, per germline (reference sequence). CDR3 length equals 13 residues. Trimming pared 2 bases from V and 9 bases from J, leaving 14 bases between. The CDR3 DNA is TGTGCCTGGAGTTTTGACACCGGTGGGCCCCAGCATTTT. It translates to CAWSFDTGGPQHF.

This clone was recorded a few times. This rearrangement joins TRBV28 to TRBJ1-5; TRBD1 matches at 8 bases. CDR3 length: 16 amino acids. The junction had 8 bases not matched to a gene; V was cut back by 6 bases and J by 1 base. Looked up from germline, CDR1 is MDHEN and CDR2 is SYDVKM. CDR3 in amino acids: CASSPGTGLSNQPQHF. The DNA of the CDR3 is TGTGCCAGCAGCCCTGGGACAGGTCTAAGCAATCAGCCCCAGCATTTT.

The V call is TRBV28, the J call TRBJ2-7; 12 nucleotides match TRBD2. V shed 3 bases, J shed 7 bases, and the junction held 7 bases outside the gene matches. Germline V gene lookup returns CDR1 MDHEN and CDR2 SYDVKM. CDR3 length: 15 amino acids. The CDR3 DNA sequence: TGTGCCAGCAGTTTCGCCCTAGCGGGGGGGCTTGAGCAGTACTTC. This translates into CASSFALAGGLEQYF.

V usage is TRBV30 and J usage is TRBJ2-7; possibly TRBD2 for D (5 bases). The CDR3 has 13 residues. Trimming shortened V by 3 bases and J by 9 bases, and 18 bases separated the two germline ends. The germline CDR1 and CDR2 sequences are GTSNPN and SVGIG (reference sequence). DNA for the CDR3: TGTGCCTGGAGCGCCGACTATCTACGAGGGCAGTACTTC. Its protein product is CAWSADYLRGQYF.

This chain joins TRBV2 and TRBJ2-2, with 11 bases identical to TRBD2. The J segment lost 7 bases and the V segment lost 6 bases, leaving 7 bases of the junction unmatched. The CDR3 runs to 15 residues. Germline-derived CDR1 and CDR2 are SNHLY and FYNNEI. In DNA form, the CDR3 reads TGTGCCAGCAGGCCCGGGACTAGCGGAAGCGGGGAGCTGTTTTTT. This encodes CASRPGTSGSGELFF. The variable domain in full, completed from reference TRBV2 and TRBJ2-2, reads EPEVTQTPSHQVTQMGQEVILRCVPISNHLYFYWYRQILGQKVEFLVSFYNNEISEKSEIFDDQFSVERPDGSNFTLKIRSTKLEDSAMYFCASRPGTSGSGELFFGEGSRLTVL.

The V gene is TRBV5-1, the J gene TRBJ2-5, with TRBD1 matching over 12 bases. J lost 5 bases, V lost 4 bases, and 6 bases had no gene match. From germline, CDR1 is SGHRS and CDR2 YFSETQ. CDR3 length equals 15 residues. CDR3 amino acids: CASSPGQGAWETQYF. The CDR3 coding sequence is TGCGCCAGCAGCCCGGGACAGGGGGCCTGGGAGACCCAGTACTTC.

The V call is TRBV29-1, the J call TRBJ1-2; the match to TRBD1 covers 8 bases. CDR3 length: 15 amino acids. Germline V CDR1 and CDR2: SQVTM, ANQGSEA. J was trimmed by 0 bases and V by 0 bases; bases with no gene match: 3. The CDR3 sequence is CSVEDGQGANYGYTF. CDR3 in DNA: TGCAGCGTTGAAGATGGACAGGGAGCTAACTATGGCTACACCTTC.

The chain has TRBV15 and TRBJ2-1, with 10 nucleotides matching TRBD2. The CDR3 sequence is 15 residues long. The trim removed 8 bases at V and 5 bases at J, leaving 9 bases unmatched. The germline CDR1 and CDR2 sequences are LNHNV and YYDKDF (reference sequence). CDR3 nucleotide sequence: TGTGCCACCCAGCGAGGTGGACTAGCGGACAATGAGCAGTTCTTC. Protein sequence: CATQRGGLADNEQFF.

This chain uses TRBV5-1 with TRBJ1-6; D might be TRBD1 (6 bases). The V and J ends lost 9 bases and 6 bases respectively, with 10 bases between them. The CDR3 totals 12 residues. CDR1 SGHRS and CDR2 YFSETQ come from the germline V gene. Written as DNA, the CDR3 is TGCGCCACCGGACAGTCTAATTCACCCCTCCACTTT. Its protein is CATGQSNSPLHF.

This clone was observed a single time. The V and J genes are TRBV29-1 and TRBJ1-1, with 7 bases lining up with TRBD1. The CDR3 consists of 12 residues. The ends lost 7 bases at V and 1 base at J; junction bases unmatched: 3. CDR1 SQVTM and CDR2 ANQGSEA come from the germline V gene. CDR3 residues: CSGGTANTEAFF. CDR3 in DNA: TGCAGCGGGGGGACAGCGAACACTGAAGCTTTCTTT.

J is TRBJ1-1 and V is TRBV7-9; no clear D gene. V shed 5 bases and J shed 4 bases, with 17 bases lying between them. The V gene's germline CDR1 is SEHNR and CDR2 FQNEAQ (reference sequence). This CDR3 region has 15 residues. CDR3 protein: CASSPGSLRGTEAFF. CDR3 in DNA: TGTGCCAGCAGCCCCGGGAGCCTCCGGGGCACTGAAGCTTTCTTT.

CDR3 in DNA: TGTGCCAGCAGTCTCTGGACAGGGCACAATGAGCAGTTCTTC. It codes for CASSLWTGHNEQFF. J is TRBJ2-1 and V is TRBV6-4; 8 bases match TRBD1. After removal of 5 bases from V and 5 bases from J, the junction contained 5 bases not matched to a gene. The CDR3 consists of 14 residues. Germline CDR1 is MRHNA and CDR2 is SNTAGT.

The chain uses TRBV28 and TRBJ2-1, with TRBD1 matching over 8 bases. Germline V lookup: CDR1 MDHEN, CDR2 SYDVKM. V trimming: 8 bases; J trimming: 4 bases; junction bases outside the gene matches: 13. The CDR3 has 16 residues. The DNA of the CDR3 is TGTGCCAGCCCCCCCGTGGGGACAGGTGGTTACAATGAGCAGTTCTTC. This encodes CASPPVGTGGYNEQFF. The complete variable domain, with remaining parts taken from reference TRBV28 and TRBJ2-1, reads DVKVTQSSRYLVKRTGEKVFLECVQDMDHENMFWYRQDPGLGLRLIYFSYDVKMKEKGDIPEGYSVSREKKERFSLILESASTNQTSMYLCASPPVGTGGYNEQFFGPGTRLTVL.

J is TRBJ2-1 and V is TRBV9; the match to TRBD2 covers 14 bases. Germline CDR1 reads SGDLS; CDR2 reads YYNGEE. V gave up 4 bases and J gave up 2 bases; unmatched junction bases: 11. The CDR3 extends over 19 amino acids. The CDR3 protein is CASSLGGLAGEGAYNEQFF. DNA of the CDR3: TGTGCCAGCAGCCTAGGGGGACTAGCGGGAGAGGGCGCCTACAATGAGCAGTTCTTC.

The V call is TRBV5-1, the J call TRBJ2-5; 9 bases fit TRBD1. This CDR3 comprises 15 residues. Germline V gene data show CDR1 as SGHRS and CDR2 as YFSETQ. V gave up 3 bases and J gave up 4 bases; unmatched junction bases: 7. CDR3 DNA sequence: TGCGCCAGCAGCTCGGGACAGGGCATGGGAGAGACCCAGTACTTC. Its protein is CASSSGQGMGETQYF. Filled out from reference TRBV5-1 and TRBJ2-5, the complete variable domain reads KAGVTQTPRYLIKTRGQQVTLSCSPISGHRSVSWYQQTPGQGLQFLFEYFSETQRNKGNFPGRFSGRQFSNSRSEMNVSTLELGDSALYLCASSSGQGMGETQYFGPGTRLLVL.

The chain recombines TRBV7-9 with TRBJ2-1; D may be TRBD1 (6 bases). The V gene lost 5 bases and the J gene lost 10 bases, with 12 bases spanning the gap. The germline gives CDR1 SEHNR, CDR2 FQNEAQ (reference sequence). The CDR3 spans 12 residues. CDR3 coding DNA: TGTGCCAGCAGCCCATCCGGGACAGAGCAGTTCTTC. Encoded protein: CASSPSGTEQFF.

The V and J genes are TRBV30 and TRBJ1-3; D unresolved. The CDR3 runs 14 residues. The V end lost 1 base, the J end lost 0 bases, and 7 bases lay between the germline ends. Germline V gene data show CDR1 as GTSNPN and CDR2 as SVGIG (reference sequence). This chain's CDR3 is CAWSDRDSGNTIYF. The CDR3 region has the DNA TGTGCCTGGAGTGACAGAGACTCTGGAAACACCATATATTTT.

The gene calls are TRBV4-1 and TRBJ2-1; possibly TRBD1 for D (5 bases). Trimming took off 1 base at V and 0 bases at J, with 10 bases between the two ends. The germline V gene has CDR1 MGHRA and CDR2 YSYEKL. The CDR3 length is 16 residues. The CDR3 DNA sequence: TGCGCCAGCAGCCAAGTGGACATAATCTCCTACAATGAGCAGTTCTTC. Translating it yields CASSQVDIISYNEQFF.